The next 26 T cell receptor beta chains were all read from a single sample in a study of shared clonotypes between healthy human individuals. This table comes from immunoSEQ multiplex PCR, and its TCRdb copy is limited to in-frame clones, with some not included. The data show 2 million to 2.5 million clones, 92% seen once. Sequenced: naive CD4+ T cells from PBMCs. Subset given: CD45RA+ positively selected. The source of these receptors is a man aged 18 to 29 in good health. Some clones in this sample may be carry-over from other donors' samples.

The rearrangement links TRBV28 to TRBJ2-7, with 8 bases identical to TRBD2. The V segment lost 2 bases and the J segment 6 bases; nucleotides outside the gene matches: 6. This CDR3 is 14 amino acids long. The germline V gene has CDR1 MDHEN and CDR2 SYDVKM. Written as DNA, the CDR3 is TGTGCCAGCAGTTTAGGTAGCGGGATGCTCGAGCAGTACTTC. As protein: CASSLGSGMLEQYF.

To note about this clone: The same CDR3 also results from other DNA sequences found in this sample. J is TRBJ1-2 and V is TRBV28; 8 bases are shared with TRBD1. V was pared by 4 bases and J by 4 bases, with 2 bases of the junction left unmatched. This CDR3 is built from 13 residues. Germline V lookup: CDR1 MDHEN, CDR2 SYDVKM. CDR3 region: CASSSGQGYGYTF. The CDR3 region has the DNA TGTGCCAGCAGTTCCGGACAGGGCTATGGCTACACCTTC.

This clone was detected a few times. The same CDR3 arises from other DNA sequences in this sample as well. The chain has TRBV30 and TRBJ1-4; the D is unclear. The CDR3 contains 11 residues. From germline, CDR1 is GTSNPN and CDR2 SVGIG (reference sequence). V was trimmed by 1 base and J by 8 bases, leaving 5 bases between them. The CDR3 spells CAWSENEKLFF. The CDR3 DNA is TGTGCCTGGAGTGAAAACGAAAAACTGTTTTTT.

V and J are TRBV2 and TRBJ1-4; D is unresolved. Germline-derived CDR1 and CDR2 are SNHLY and FYNNEI. The CDR3 runs 13 residues. V lost 7 bases and J 8 bases, leaving 14 bases between the germline ends. In DNA form, the CDR3 reads TGTGCCAGCACCCCTCTCCGGGAGGAAAAACTGTTTTTT. It yields the protein CASTPLREEKLFF.

The V gene is TRBV28, the J gene TRBJ1-1; tentatively, D is TRBD1 (5 bases). Trimming left V 6 bases short and J 0 bases short, with 8 bases between. From germline, CDR1 is MDHEN and CDR2 SYDVKM. The CDR3 is made up of 13 amino acids. CDR3 residues: CASREDMNTEAFF. The CDR3 nucleotides are TGTGCCAGCAGGGAGGACATGAACACTGAAGCTTTCTTT.

The rearrangement joins TRBV6-1 to TRBJ2-2; TRBD2 aligns across 9 bases. This CDR3 is built from 18 residues. Germline CDR1 reads MNHNS; CDR2 reads SASEGT. V shed 2 bases and J 6 bases; nucleotides not matched to a gene: 13. This CDR3 is CASSELAVAGEGAGELFF. CDR3 nucleotide sequence: TGTGCCAGCAGTGAACTTGCGGTAGCGGGAGAAGGCGCCGGGGAGCTGTTTTTT.

The chain uses TRBV30 and TRBJ2-1; 12 positions agree with TRBD2. Per germline, CDR1 GTSNPN and CDR2 SVGIG (reference sequence). Trimming removed 2 bases from V and 3 bases from J; junction bases left unmatched: 2. The CDR3 spans 15 residues. The CDR3 here is CAWSRLAGVYNEQFF. The DNA for the CDR3 is TGTGCCTGGAGTCGACTAGCGGGGGTCTACAATGAGCAGTTCTTC.

The J gene is TRBJ2-3, the V gene TRBV2; the match to TRBD1 covers 7 bases. CDR1 is SNHLY and CDR2 is FYNNEI in the germline V gene. The CDR3 sequence is 16 residues long. With V trimmed by 0 bases and J by 5 bases, 8 bases remained unmatched. CDR3 coding DNA: TGTGCCAGCAGTGAAGCGCGTGTGTCAGGGGGAGATACGCAGTATTTT. It yields the protein CASSEARVSGGDTQYF.

With respect to this clone: Other DNA sequences in this specimen translate into the identical CDR3. The gene calls are TRBV28 and TRBJ1-4; D unresolved. V lost 4 bases, J lost 0 bases, and 9 bases lay in between. The CDR3 runs 15 residues. Germline CDR1 reads MDHEN; CDR2 reads SYDVKM. CDR3 in amino acids: CASSSGGATNEKLFF. The DNA for the CDR3 is TGTGCCAGCAGTTCCGGCGGCGCAACTAATGAAAAACTGTTTTTT.

This clone has only a few counts. The chain couples TRBV7-9 to TRBJ1-1; D ambiguous. V gave up 2 bases and J gave up 6 bases, with 13 bases separating them. CDR1 and CDR2 (germline): SEHNR, FQNEAQ (reference sequence). CDR3 length: 14 residues. DNA of the CDR3: TGTGCCAGCAGCTTATTGGGTGTTGGCGCTGAAGCTTTCTTT. Its translation is CASSLLGVGAEAFF.

This clone was seen just once. The sample holds other DNA sequences that translate to the same CDR3. The rearrangement joins TRBV6-6 to TRBJ2-3, with TRBD2 identical over 7 bases. Germline V gene lookup returns CDR1 MNHNY and CDR2 SVGAGI (reference sequence). This CDR3 contains 14 residues. After removal of 6 bases from V and 3 bases from J, the junction contained 6 bases not matched to a gene. CDR3: CASRVGGSTDTQYF. The CDR3 bases are TGTGCCAGCAGGGTGGGGGGGTCTACAGATACGCAGTATTTT.

The genes are TRBV4-2 and TRBJ2-1, with TRBD2 matching 7 bases. Germline-derived CDR1 and CDR2 are LGHNA and YNFKEQ. CDR3 length equals 15 residues. V lost 1 base, J lost 4 bases, and 4 bases stayed unmatched. Here the CDR3 reads CASSQVPSGYNEQFF. CDR3 in DNA: TGTGCCAGCAGCCAAGTCCCTAGCGGATACAATGAGCAGTTCTTC.

About this clone itself: The junction departs from germline at one end; a sequencing error may be responsible. The CDR3 region has the DNA TGTGCCAGCAGTTTGAAAGGGCCAGGCACCGCGTTT. Translating gives CASSLKGPGTAF. The chain links TRBV28 to TRBJ1-1, with no clear D. The CDR3 extends over 12 amino acids. Germline V gene lookup returns CDR1 MDHEN and CDR2 SYDVKM. The full variable domain, in which reference TRBV28 and TRBJ1-1 provide the parts outside the CDR3, is DVKVTQSSRYLVKRTGEKVFLECVQDMDHENMFWYRQDPGLGLRLIYFSYDVKMKEKGDIPEGYSVSREKKERFSLILESASTNQTSMYLCASSLKGPGTAFGQGTRLTVV.

V gene TRBV28 combines with J gene TRBJ2-7, with 7 bases identical to TRBD1. The V and J ends lost 0 bases and 0 bases, in that order; junction bases with no gene match: 5. Germline V gives CDR1 MDHEN, CDR2 SYDVKM. This CDR3 contains 16 residues. The CDR3 bases are TGTGCCAGCAGTTTATGGGGACAGCGGAGCTCCTACGAGCAGTACTTC. Protein product: CASSLWGQRSSYEQYF.

The rearrangement links TRBV4-2 to TRBJ1-2; no clear D gene. Deletions cut 0 bases from V and 8 bases from J, with 13 bases between. The CDR3 totals 14 residues. The V gene's germline CDR1 is LGHNA and CDR2 YNFKEQ. The CDR3 DNA sequence: TGTGCCAGCAGCCAAGATCGAGTTGGTGTGGGCTACACCTTC. Amino acid sequence: CASSQDRVGVGYTF.

This clone was picked up a small number of times. V usage is TRBV4-2 and J usage is TRBJ1-1; weak D call: TRBD1 (5 bases). This CDR3 has 15 amino acids. Germline lookup yields CDR1 LGHNA and CDR2 YNFKEQ. Trimming removed 2 bases at V and 1 base at J, with 11 bases between. The CDR3 spells CASSQTTTGNTEAFF. The DNA for the CDR3 is TGTGCCAGCAGCCAAACAACAACAGGGAACACTGAAGCTTTCTTT.

This clone has just a few counts. The chain combines TRBV10-2 with TRBJ2-2; 10 bases fit TRBD2. CDR3 size: 15 residues. CDR1 is WSHSY and CDR2 is SAAADI in the germline V gene. The trim removed 11 bases at V and 5 bases at J, leaving 11 bases unmatched. The CDR3 region is CASSGLAGDTGELFF. For the CDR3, the DNA is TGCGCCTCCAGCGGGCTAGCGGGAGATACCGGGGAGCTGTTTTTT.

The sample holds one count of this clone. The gene calls are TRBV28 and TRBJ2-7, with D unclear. Germline V gene data show CDR1 as MDHEN and CDR2 as SYDVKM. V was cut by 1 base and J by 3 bases, with 7 bases left in between. The CDR3 contains 13 residues. The CDR3 sequence is CASSLSPRYEQYF. The DNA for the CDR3 is TGTGCCAGCAGTTTATCCCCACGCTACGAGCAGTACTTC. The variable domain in full, with the rest retrieved from reference TRBV28 and TRBJ2-7, is DVKVTQSSRYLVKRTGEKVFLECVQDMDHENMFWYRQDPGLGLRLIYFSYDVKMKEKGDIPEGYSVSREKKERFSLILESASTNQTSMYLCASSLSPRYEQYFGPGTRLTVT.

This chain joins TRBV4-2 and TRBJ2-3, with 10 bases aligning to TRBD2. The CDR3 loop spans 17 amino acids. Trimming cost V 0 bases and J 2 bases; bases outside gene matches: 5. The germline V gene has CDR1 LGHNA and CDR2 YNFKEQ. The CDR3 nucleotides read TGTGCCAGCAGCCAAGAGGCTAGCGGGAGTCTCACAGATACGCAGTATTTT. Protein: CASSQEASGSLTDTQYF.

The chain employs TRBV28 and TRBJ2-2; unclear D gene. This CDR3 is 14 amino acids long. Trimming took off 5 bases at V and 6 bases at J, with 13 bases between the two ends. Per germline, CDR1 MDHEN and CDR2 SYDVKM. CDR3 region: CASSSPFTAGELFF. In DNA form, the CDR3 reads TGTGCCAGCAGTAGCCCCTTTACCGCCGGGGAGCTGTTTTTT.

In DNA, the CDR3 is TGTGCCAGCAGCTTTCTGGGTCTTGGGCAGTACTTC. Translating gives CASSFLGLGQYF. V gene TRBV5-8 combines with J gene TRBJ2-7; D ambiguous. Germline V gene sequence: CDR1 SGHTS, CDR2 YDEGEE. Trimming shortened V by 2 bases and J by 9 bases, and 12 bases separated the two germline ends. CDR3 length: 12 amino acids.

V usage is TRBV19 and J usage is TRBJ2-5, with 9 bases identical to TRBD2. The germline CDR1 and CDR2 sequences are LNHDA and SQIVND (reference sequence). This CDR3 has 17 residues. V trimming: 2 bases; J trimming: 5 bases; junction bases outside the gene matches: 12. The CDR3, as DNA: TGTGCCAGTAGTATATCCCTCTGGGCGGGAGGGCCTGAGACCCAGTACTTC. This translates into CASSISLWAGGPETQYF.

The chain couples TRBV19 to TRBJ2-1, with D possibly called TRBD1 or TRBD2 (5 bases each). V lost 6 bases to trimming and J lost 4 bases, with 16 bases between them. Germline CDR1 LNHDA, CDR2 SQIVND (reference sequence). The CDR3 length is 15 residues. The CDR3 here is CASRPRGSEYNEQFF. CDR3 nucleotide sequence: TGTGCCAGTAGACCACGGGGCAGTGAATACAATGAGCAGTTCTTC.

The rearrangement uses TRBV5-1 and TRBJ2-7, with a weak D call TRBD1 (6 bases). The CDR3 is made up of 16 amino acids. Germline CDR1 reads SGHRS; CDR2 reads YFSETQ. The ends were cut back, 0 bases at V and 4 bases at J, with 17 bases in the middle. The CDR3 reads CASSLAGAGDLYEQYF. DNA for the CDR3: TGCGCCAGCAGCTTGGCCGGGGCAGGGGATCTTTACGAGCAGTACTTC.

A single count supports this clone. The V gene is TRBV9, the J gene TRBJ2-7, with 7 bases lining up with TRBD1. CDR3 size: 17 residues. The trim removed 0 bases at V and 9 bases at J, leaving 18 bases unmatched. The germline gives CDR1 SGDLS, CDR2 YYNGEE. The CDR3 loop reads CASSVDGGQQTLGAQYF. CDR3 in DNA: TGTGCCAGCAGCGTAGATGGGGGACAGCAAACGTTAGGCGCGCAGTACTTC. Full variable domain (outside the CDR3, taken from reference TRBV9 and TRBJ2-7): DSGVTQTPKHLITATGQRVTLRCSPRSGDLSVYWYQQSLDQGLQFLIQYYNGEERAKGNILERFSAQQFPDLHSELNLSSLELGDSALYFCASSVDGGQQTLGAQYFGPGTRLTVT.

The CDR3, as DNA: TGTGCCATCAGTGATTGGCAGGGAGGGACCGGGGAGCTGTTTTTT. Protein product: CAISDWQGGTGELFF. This chain connects TRBV10-3 to TRBJ2-2, with 7 bases fitting TRBD2. This CDR3 comprises 15 residues. With 3 bases clipped from V and 5 bases from J, the junction kept 6 bases outside the gene matches. CDR1 and CDR2 (germline): ENHRY, SYGVKD.